The rows below give T cell receptor beta chains drawn from one sample of a study of blood T cell repertoires in COVID-19. Some clones are missing from TCRdb's copy, which holds only in-frame ones; the method was immunoSEQ multiplex PCR. The table shows fewer than 250,000 clones, with around four fifths occurring only once. Sequenced material: peripheral blood. All receptors derive from an older woman with active or convalescent COVID-19. The CDR3 runs from the conserved cysteine through the conserved F or W. A D gene is named only where the DNA matches it firmly. The listing skips clone size in some rows; elsewhere it reads once, few, many or a size class.

V	J	D	size	CDR3	DNA
TRBV5-6	TRBJ1-6	NA	once	CASSLLTGSRSPLHF	TGTGCCAGCAGCTTACTTACAGGGTCACGGTCACCCCTCCACTTT
TRBV7-3	TRBJ2-1	TRBD2	once	CASSPSGRGEQFF	TGTGCCAGCTCCCCCTCCGGGAGGGGTGAGCAGTTCTTC
TRBV10-3	TRBJ2-2	TRBD1	few	CAISAQGQGNTGELFF	TGTGCCATCAGTGCCCAGGGACAGGGGAACACCGGGGAGCTGTTTTTT
TRBV27	TRBJ2-3	NA	NA	CASSLFRDADTQYF	TGTGCCAGCAGTTTATTCAGGGATGCCGATACGCAGTATTTT
TRBV19	TRBJ2-4	TRBD2	NA	CASSIDWEGLAVAKNIQYF	TGTGCCAGTAGTATAGATTGGGAGGGACTAGCGGTAGCCAAAAACATTCAGTACTTC
TRBV19	TRBJ2-7	NA	NA	CASSMGRGFRYEQYF	TGTGCCAGTAGTATGGGGAGGGGGTTCCGTTACGAGCAGTACTTC
TRBV5-4	TRBJ2-3	TRBD2	NA	CASSLVSGGTQYF	TGTGCCAGCAGCTTGGTAAGCGGGGGTACGCAGTATTTT
TRBV15	TRBJ2-5	NA	NA	CATSSHFGLTGGETQYF	TGTGCCACCAGCAGCCACTTTGGGCTGACAGGAGGAGAGACCCAGTACTTC
TRBV19	TRBJ1-2	TRBD1	many	CASSPFDGQGARYGYTF	TGTGCCAGTAGTCCCTTCGATGGGCAGGGGGCGAGGTATGGCTACACCTTC
TRBV7-9	TRBJ2-5	TRBD2	NA	CASSRLAGGETQYF	TGTGCCAGCAGCAGGTTAGCGGGAGGCGAGACCCAGTACTTC
TRBV11-3	TRBJ1-4	NA	NA	CASSLEGGGNEKLFF	TGTGCCAGCAGCTTAGAGGGAGGGGGGAACGAAAAACTGTTTTTT
TRBV6-5	TRBJ2-7	NA	NA	CASSLADQGGYEQYF	TGTGCCAGCAGCCTAGCCGACCAGGGAGGCTACGAGCAGTACTTC
TRBV10-3	TRBJ1-5	TRBD1	NA	CAITPEGQEYNQPQHF	TGTGCCATCACCCCCGAAGGACAGGAGTACAATCAGCCCCAGCATTTT
TRBV24-1	TRBJ2-1	TRBD2	NA	CATSPTSGSLNEQFF	TGTGCCACCAGTCCGACTAGCGGGAGTCTTAATGAGCAGTTCTTC
TRBV5-4	TRBJ2-1	TRBD1	once	CASSFPGQASYNEQFF	TGTGCCAGCAGCTTTCCGGGACAGGCCTCCTACAATGAGCAGTTCTTC
TRBV24-1	TRBJ2-1	TRBD2	NA	CATSDFLGPGLARQFF	TGTGCCACCAGTGATTTCTTGGGCCCGGGACTAGCGCGGCAGTTCTTC
TRBV28	TRBJ2-3	TRBD1	NA	CASSPGTGTDTQYF	TGTGCCAGCAGCCCCGGGACAGGGACAGATACGCAGTATTTT
TRBV6-6	TRBJ1-6	NA	NA	CASSYTEHNNSPLHF	TGTGCCAGCAGTTATACAGAACACAATAATTCACCCCTCCACTTT
TRBV5-4	TRBJ2-1	NA	NA	CASSRGLNEQFF	TGTGCCAGCAGCAGGGGACTCAATGAGCAGTTCTTC
TRBV6-5	TRBJ2-1	TRBD1	NA	CASSYSSGGSYNEQFF	TGTGCCAGCAGTTACTCGTCAGGGGGCTCCTACAATGAGCAGTTCTTC
TRBV2	TRBJ2-3	NA	NA	CASSVWGVTDTQYF	TGTGCCAGCAGTGTATGGGGGGTAACAGATACGCAGTATTTT
TRBV6-6	TRBJ2-1	NA	NA	CASRLSTSSYNEQFF	TGTGCCAGCCGCCTTTCCACCAGCTCCTACAATGAGCAGTTCTTC
TRBV28	TRBJ1-5	NA	NA	CASSSSGWGGQPQHF	TGTGCCAGCAGTTCGAGCGGGTGGGGAGGGCAGCCCCAGCATTTT
TRBV19	TRBJ1-1	NA	once	CASRKTRQGPRAEAFF	TGTGCCAGTAGGAAAACACGCCAGGGGCCCAGGGCTGAAGCTTTCTTT
TRBV27	TRBJ2-7	NA	NA	CASSLFGGGVQYF	TGTGCCAGCAGTTTGTTTGGTGGGGGCGTGCAGTACTTC
TRBV3-1/TRBV3-2	TRBJ1-5	NA	NA	CASSQGQFDQPQHF	TGTGCCAGCAGCCAAGGGCAGTTCGATCAGCCCCAGCATTTT
TRBV20-1	TRBJ2-7	TRBD2	NA	CSASFSSGITYEQYF	TGCAGTGCTAGTTTTTCTAGCGGGATTACCTACGAGCAGTACTTC
TRBV5-1	TRBJ1-1	NA	NA	CASSFALNTEAFF	TGCGCCAGCAGCTTCGCGCTGAACACTGAAGCTTTCTTT
TRBV19	TRBJ1-2	TRBD1	few	CASSRGGDRGDSYGYTF	TGTGCCAGCAGCCGAGGGGGAGACAGGGGTGATAGCTATGGCTACACCTTC
TRBV10-3	TRBJ1-1	TRBD1	NA	CAISEGTGGSTEAFF	TGTGCCATCAGTGAGGGAACAGGGGGATCAACTGAAGCTTTCTTT
TRBV27	TRBJ2-6	NA	NA	CASSRSVAGANVLTF	TGTGCCAGCAGTCGATCGGTTGCTGGGGCCAACGTCCTGACTTTC
TRBV13	TRBJ1-1	TRBD1	NA	CASSQGVNTEAFF	TGTGCCAGCAGCCAGGGGGTGAACACTGAAGCTTTCTTT
TRBV5-4	TRBJ1-1	NA	NA	CASTTAGNTEAFF	TGTGCCAGCACCACGGCAGGGAACACTGAAGCTTTCTTT
TRBV10-3	TRBJ1-2	TRBD1	once	CACQGQGYGYTF	TGTGCCTGCCAAGGACAGGGGTATGGCTACACCTTC
TRBV24-1	TRBJ1-2	NA	NA	CATSDRTGSHGYTF	TGTGCCACCAGTGACCGTACAGGGTCTCATGGCTACACCTTC
TRBV14	TRBJ1-1	TRBD1	NA	CASSSTSRDRGTEAFF	TGTGCCAGCAGCTCCACGTCCCGGGACAGGGGCACTGAAGCTTTCTTT
TRBV27	TRBJ1-5	NA	few	CASRLRSNQPQHF	TGTGCCAGCAGGCTTAGAAGCAATCAGCCCCAGCATTTT
TRBV25-1	TRBJ1-2	TRBD1	NA	CASSGTGDYGYTF	TGTGCCAGCAGTGGGACAGGAGACTATGGCTACACCTTC
TRBV29-1	TRBJ2-5	NA	once	CSVEDHTAPGPTGTLQETQYF	TGCAGCGTTGAAGATCATACTGCGCCCGGCCCGACCGGGACTTTACAAGAGACCCAGTACTTC
TRBV30	TRBJ1-1	NA	NA	CAWRRVPGARTEAFF	TGTGCCTGGAGGAGGGTTCCAGGGGCGCGCACTGAAGCTTTCTTT
TRBV7-2	TRBJ2-1	TRBD1	NA	CASSLSGGADEQFF	TGTGCCAGCAGCCTCTCAGGGGGTGCGGATGAGCAGTTCTTC
TRBV5-8	TRBJ1-5	TRBD1	NA	CASSGKTGRSNQPQHF	TGTGCCAGCAGCGGTAAGACAGGGAGGAGCAATCAGCCCCAGCATTTT
TRBV11-3	TRBJ2-7	TRBD2	once	CASSKTSLLAGESYEQYF	TGTGCCAGCAGCAAGACGTCTCTTTTAGCGGGAGAAAGCTACGAGCAGTACTTC
TRBV27	TRBJ2-5	TRBD1	NA	CASSPWTGGVETQYF	TGTGCCAGCAGTCCCTGGACAGGTGGGGTAGAGACCCAGTACTTC
TRBV5-1	TRBJ2-5	TRBD1	once	CASSAQGAETQYF	TGCGCCAGCAGCGCACAGGGGGCGGAGACCCAGTACTTC
TRBV7-3	TRBJ2-5	TRBD1	NA	CASSIGTGGLETQYF	TGTGCCAGCAGTATCGGGACAGGGGGCTTAGAGACCCAGTACTTC
TRBV10-3	TRBJ2-6	TRBD1	NA	CATNGDRSGANVLTF	TGTGCCACGAATGGGGACAGGTCTGGGGCCAACGTCCTGACTTTC
TRBV3-1/TRBV3-2	TRBJ2-2	TRBD2	few	CASSPWVAGIPGELFF	TGTGCCAGCAGCCCCTGGGTAGCGGGCATCCCCGGGGAGCTGTTTTTT
TRBV7-9	TRBJ2-3	NA	NA	CASSLVSEGTDTQYF	TGTGCCAGCAGCTTAGTTTCGGAGGGAACAGATACGCAGTATTTT
TRBV5-5	TRBJ2-1	TRBD1	NA	CASSLRQGGRNEQFF	TGTGCCAGCAGCTTAAGACAGGGGGGTCGGAATGAGCAGTTCTTC
TRBV7-9	TRBJ2-6	TRBD1	NA	CASSSNRGLAGANVLTF	TGTGCCAGCAGCTCTAACAGGGGATTAGCTGGGGCCAACGTCCTGACTTTC
TRBV6-5	TRBJ2-7	TRBD2	NA	CASSYTPLAGGYEQYF	TGTGCCAGCAGTTACACCCCACTAGCGGGAGGGTACGAGCAGTACTTC
TRBV4-1	TRBJ1-5	NA	NA	CASSQELARPRGNQPQHF	TGCGCCAGCAGCCAAGAATTGGCAAGGCCCCGGGGCAATCAGCCCCAGCATTTT
TRBV11-2	TRBJ2-2	TRBD2	once	CASSLVAGGYTGELFF	TGTGCCAGCAGCTTAGTCGCGGGAGGTTACACCGGGGAGCTGTTTTTT
TRBV5-1	TRBJ1-1	TRBD1	NA	CASSLDRGEAFF	TGCGCCAGCAGCTTGGACAGGGGAGAAGCTTTCTTT
TRBV30	TRBJ2-1	TRBD2	few	CASSGSSYNEQFF	TGTGCCTCTAGCGGGAGCTCCTACAATGAGCAGTTCTTC
TRBV6-5	TRBJ1-4	NA	NA	CASSYSHPGGFEKLFF	TGTGCCAGCAGTTACTCCCACCCGGGCGGGTTTGAAAAACTGTTTTTT
TRBV5-1	TRBJ2-1	TRBD2	NA	CASSIYSGDYNEQFF	TGCGCCAGCAGCATTTATAGCGGGGACTACAATGAGCAGTTCTTC
TRBV6-5	TRBJ2-7	TRBD1	NA	CASSLDRFGEQYF	TGTGCCAGCAGCCTGGACAGGTTTGGCGAGCAGTACTTC
TRBV12-3/TRBV12-4	TRBJ1-1	TRBD1	few	CASTRQGAEAFF	TGTGCCAGCACCAGACAGGGCGCTGAAGCTTTCTTT